This T cell receptor (beta chain) was identified during a study of T cells after posttransplantation cyclophosphamide. Study-wide points: Donor CD8+ memory clones often dominated recipient blood repertoires at later times.

A marrow graft followed busulfan-fludarabine conditioning, with cyclophosphamide on days +3 and +4. Clones were read by immunoSEQ multiplex PCR, and TCRdb kept only the in-frame ones, dropping some. This sample includes about 7,200 clones with no singletons; its ten biggest clones take up 45% to 65%. CDR3 size: 13 residues. V lost 5 bases and J lost 8, with 15 bases in between. The germline V gene encodes CDR1 SGHTA and CDR2 FQGNSA. This clone appeared a few times. The antigen is undetermined. V is TRBV7-2 and J is TRBJ1-2, with D perhaps matching TRBD1 (6 bases). This specimen consisted of PBMCs, obtained after allogeneic stem cell transplant with posttransplant cyclophosphamide. This TCR derives from a male patient aged 50 to 59 who received an allogeneic stem cell transplant from an unrelated donor, was CMV-positive, and had acute GVHD only. Some T cells may have originated in the graft donor. CDR3 nucleotides: TGTGCCAGCAGCCCAAGGACAGCCCTGGGCTACACCTTC. Its translation is CASSPRTALGYTF.